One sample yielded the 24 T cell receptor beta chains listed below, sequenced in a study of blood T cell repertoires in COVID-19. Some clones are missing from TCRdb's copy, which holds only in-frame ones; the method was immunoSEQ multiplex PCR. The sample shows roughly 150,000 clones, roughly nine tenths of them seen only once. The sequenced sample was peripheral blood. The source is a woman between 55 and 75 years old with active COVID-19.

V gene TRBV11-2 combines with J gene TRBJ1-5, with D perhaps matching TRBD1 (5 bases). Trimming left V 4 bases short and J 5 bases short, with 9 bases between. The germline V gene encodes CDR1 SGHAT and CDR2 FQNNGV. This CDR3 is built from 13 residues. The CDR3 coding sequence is TGTGCCAGCAGCTCCCAGGGCGATCAGCCCCAGCATTTT. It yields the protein CASSSQGDQPQHF.

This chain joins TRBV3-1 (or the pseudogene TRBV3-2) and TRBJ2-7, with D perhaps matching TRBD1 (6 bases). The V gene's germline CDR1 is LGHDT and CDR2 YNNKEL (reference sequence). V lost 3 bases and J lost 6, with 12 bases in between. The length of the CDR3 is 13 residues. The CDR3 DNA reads TGTGCCAGCAGCCACCTCCGGGACACCGAGCAGTACTTC. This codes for CASSHLRDTEQYF.

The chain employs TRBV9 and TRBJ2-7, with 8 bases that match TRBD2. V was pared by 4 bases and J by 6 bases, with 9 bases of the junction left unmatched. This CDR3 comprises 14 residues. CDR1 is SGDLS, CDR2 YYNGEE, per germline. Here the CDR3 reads CASSSAGGTREQYF. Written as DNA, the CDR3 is TGTGCCAGCAGCTCCGCGGGGGGTACTCGCGAGCAGTACTTC.

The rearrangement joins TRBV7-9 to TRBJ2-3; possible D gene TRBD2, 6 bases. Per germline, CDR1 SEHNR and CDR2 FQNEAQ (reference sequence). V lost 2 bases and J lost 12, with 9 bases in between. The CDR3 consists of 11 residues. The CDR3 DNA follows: TGTGCCAGCAGCTTATGGGACTCCCAGTATTTT. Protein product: CASSLWDSQYF.

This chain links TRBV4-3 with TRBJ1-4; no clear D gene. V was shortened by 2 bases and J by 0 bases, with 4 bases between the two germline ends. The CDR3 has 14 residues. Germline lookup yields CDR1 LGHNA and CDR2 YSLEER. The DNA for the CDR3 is TGCGCCAGCAGCCAAACTGCAACTAATGAAAAACTGTTTTTT. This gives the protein CASSQTATNEKLFF.

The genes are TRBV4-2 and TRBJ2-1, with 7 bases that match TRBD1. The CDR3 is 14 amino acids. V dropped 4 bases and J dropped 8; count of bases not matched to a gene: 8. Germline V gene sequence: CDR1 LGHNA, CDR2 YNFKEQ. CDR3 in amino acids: CASSPTDRVDEQFF. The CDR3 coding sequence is TGTGCCAGCAGCCCTACTGACAGGGTTGATGAGCAGTTCTTC.

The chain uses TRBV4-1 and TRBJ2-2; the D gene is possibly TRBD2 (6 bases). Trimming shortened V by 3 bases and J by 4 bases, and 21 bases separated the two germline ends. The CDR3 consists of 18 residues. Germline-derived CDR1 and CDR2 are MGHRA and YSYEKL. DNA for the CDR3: TGCGCCAGCAGCCATGCTTTGACTAGTTTGAAGGGCACCGGGGAGCTGTTTTTT. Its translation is CASSHALTSLKGTGELFF.

Written as DNA, the CDR3 is TGTGCCAGCAGCCCAGGGACAGTGTGGGACTACGAGCAGTACTTC. This translates into CASSPGTVWDYEQYF. The V call is TRBV7-2, the J call TRBJ2-7; TRBD1 matches at 7 bases. The CDR3 is 15 amino acids. CDR1 and CDR2 (germline): SGHTA, FQGNSA. Trimming cost V 5 bases and J 3 bases; bases outside gene matches: 10.

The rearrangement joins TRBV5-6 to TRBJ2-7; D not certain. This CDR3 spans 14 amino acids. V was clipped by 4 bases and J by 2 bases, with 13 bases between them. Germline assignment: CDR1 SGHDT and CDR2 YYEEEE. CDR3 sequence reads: CASSPVGQTYEQYF. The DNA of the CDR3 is TGTGCCAGCAGCCCGGTGGGCCAAACCTACGAGCAGTACTTC.

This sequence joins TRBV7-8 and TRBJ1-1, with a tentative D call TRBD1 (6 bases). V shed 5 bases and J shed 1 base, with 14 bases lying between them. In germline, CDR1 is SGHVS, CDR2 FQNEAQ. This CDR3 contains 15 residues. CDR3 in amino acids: CASSPLPGQNTEAFF. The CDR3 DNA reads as TGTGCCAGCAGCCCTCTCCCGGGACAGAACACTGAAGCTTTCTTT.

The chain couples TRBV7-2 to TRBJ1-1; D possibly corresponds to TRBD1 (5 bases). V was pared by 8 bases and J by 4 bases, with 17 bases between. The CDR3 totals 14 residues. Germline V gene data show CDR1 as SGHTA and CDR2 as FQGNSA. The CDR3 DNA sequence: TGTGCCAGCCGCTCCGGCGGGGGGGGCACTGAAGCTTTCTTT. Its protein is CASRSGGGGTEAFF.

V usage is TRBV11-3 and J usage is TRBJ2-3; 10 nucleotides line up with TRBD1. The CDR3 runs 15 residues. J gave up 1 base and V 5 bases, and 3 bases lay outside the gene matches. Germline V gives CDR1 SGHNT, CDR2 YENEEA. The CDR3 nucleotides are TGTGCCAGCAGCCGCGGGACAGGGGGCACAGATACGCAGTATTTT. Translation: CASSRGTGGTDTQYF.

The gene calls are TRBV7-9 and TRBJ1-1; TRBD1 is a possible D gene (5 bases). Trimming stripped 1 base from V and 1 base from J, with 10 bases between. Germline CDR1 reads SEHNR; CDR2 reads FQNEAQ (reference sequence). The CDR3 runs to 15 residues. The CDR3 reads CASSLGSQGNTEAFF. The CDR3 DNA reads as TGTGCCAGCAGCTTAGGATCCCAGGGGAACACTGAAGCTTTCTTT.

The CDR3 sequence is CAGTPLGAGGPFNNEQFF. The CDR3 DNA reads TGCGCCGGGACCCCCCTGGGGGCGGGAGGTCCTTTCAACAATGAGCAGTTCTTC. V usage is TRBV10-2 and J usage is TRBJ2-1, with 8 bases matching TRBD2. The J segment lost 5 bases and the V segment lost 11 bases, leaving 23 bases of the junction unmatched. CDR3 length equals 18 residues. Germline V gives CDR1 WSHSY, CDR2 SAAADI.

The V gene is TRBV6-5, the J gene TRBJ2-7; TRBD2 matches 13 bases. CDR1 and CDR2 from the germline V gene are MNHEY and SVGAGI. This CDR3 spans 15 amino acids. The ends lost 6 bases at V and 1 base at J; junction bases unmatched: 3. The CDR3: CASSPGLAGSYEQYF. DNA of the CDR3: TGTGCCAGCAGCCCGGGACTAGCGGGATCCTACGAGCAGTACTTC.

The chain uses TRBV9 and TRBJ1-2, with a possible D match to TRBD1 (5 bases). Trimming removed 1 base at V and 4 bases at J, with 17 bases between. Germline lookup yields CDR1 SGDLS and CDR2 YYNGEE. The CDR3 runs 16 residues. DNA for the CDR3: TGTGCCAGCAGCGTATCCCGCACCCGACAGACCTATGGCTACACCTTC. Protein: CASSVSRTRQTYGYTF.

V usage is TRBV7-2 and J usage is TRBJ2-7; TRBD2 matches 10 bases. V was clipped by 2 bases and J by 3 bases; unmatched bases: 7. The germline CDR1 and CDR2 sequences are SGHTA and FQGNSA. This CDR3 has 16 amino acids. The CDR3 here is CASSLPFSGRNYEQYF. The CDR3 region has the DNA TGTGCCAGCAGCTTACCCTTTAGCGGGAGGAACTACGAGCAGTACTTC.

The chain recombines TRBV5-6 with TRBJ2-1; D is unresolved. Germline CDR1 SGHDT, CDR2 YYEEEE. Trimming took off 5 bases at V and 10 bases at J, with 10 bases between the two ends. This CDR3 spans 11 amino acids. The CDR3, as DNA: TGTGCCAGCAGATCTACTCTGGAGCAGTTCTTC. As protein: CASRSTLEQFF.

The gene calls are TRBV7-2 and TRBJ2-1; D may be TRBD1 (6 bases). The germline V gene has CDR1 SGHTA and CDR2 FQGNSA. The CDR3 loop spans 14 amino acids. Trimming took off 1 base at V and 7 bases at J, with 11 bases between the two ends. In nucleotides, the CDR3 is TGTGCCAGCAGCTTAGGGACAGCCACTAATGAGCAGTTCTTC. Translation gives CASSLGTATNEQFF.

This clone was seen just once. The CDR3 DNA is TGTGCCAGCAGCCCCAGGGTCAAGTCACCCCTCCACTTT. This gives the protein CASSPRVKSPLHF. The rearrangement joins TRBV3-1 (or the pseudogene TRBV3-2) to TRBJ1-6, with D tentatively TRBD1 (5 bases). The CDR3 runs to 13 residues. The germline V gene encodes CDR1 LGHDT and CDR2 YNNKEL (reference sequence). V was trimmed by 4 bases and J by 10 bases, leaving 11 bases between them.

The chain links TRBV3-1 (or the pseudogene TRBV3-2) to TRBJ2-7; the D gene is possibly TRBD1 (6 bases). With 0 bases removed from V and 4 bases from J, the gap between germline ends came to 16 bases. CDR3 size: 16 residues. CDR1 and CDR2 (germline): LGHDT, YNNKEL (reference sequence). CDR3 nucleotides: TGTGCCAGCAGCCAAGATACCTGGGGGCCAGGGTACGAGCAGTACTTC. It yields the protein CASSQDTWGPGYEQYF.

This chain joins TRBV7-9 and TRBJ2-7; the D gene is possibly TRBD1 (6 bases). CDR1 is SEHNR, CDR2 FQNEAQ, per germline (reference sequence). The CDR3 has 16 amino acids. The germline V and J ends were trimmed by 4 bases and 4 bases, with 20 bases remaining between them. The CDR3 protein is CASSSPPQGKKYEQYF. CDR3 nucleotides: TGTGCCAGCAGCTCTCCTCCCCAGGGGAAGAAGTACGAGCAGTACTTC. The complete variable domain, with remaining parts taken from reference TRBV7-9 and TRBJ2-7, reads DTGVSQNPRHKITKRGQNVTFRCDPISEHNRLYWYRQTLGQGPEFLTYFQNEAQLEKSRLLSDRFSAERPKGSFSTLEIQRTEQGDSAMYLCASSSPPQGKKYEQYFGPGTRLTVT.

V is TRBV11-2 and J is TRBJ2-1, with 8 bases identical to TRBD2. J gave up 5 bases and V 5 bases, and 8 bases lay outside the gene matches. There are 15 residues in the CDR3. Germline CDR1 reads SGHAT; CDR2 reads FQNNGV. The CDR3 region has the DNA TGTGCCAGCAGCCTAAGGACTAGCTTTGACAATGAGCAGTTCTTC. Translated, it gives CASSLRTSFDNEQFF.

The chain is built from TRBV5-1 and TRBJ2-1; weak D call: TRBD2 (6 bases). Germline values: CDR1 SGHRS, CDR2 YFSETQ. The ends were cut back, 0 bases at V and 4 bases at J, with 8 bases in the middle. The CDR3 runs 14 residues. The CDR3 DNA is TGCGCCAGCAGCTTGGAGACTAGGTACAATGAGCAGTTCTTC. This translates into CASSLETRYNEQFF.